The 29 T cell receptor beta chains below come from one sample, sequenced in a study of blood T cells in healthy people across ages. Next came a second PCR, run for about 7 to 12 cycles, which used a sample-barcoded 5' primer along with a J-beta primer mix. TCRdb reprocessed the 5' RACE reads with MiXCR, giving one entry per CDR3 protein. The sample carries about 1.1 million distinct CDR3 sequences, roughly two fifths recorded once. Input material: blood. The receptors were sampled from a man between 18 and 35 years old in good health.

This clonotype was observed a few times. The chain uses TRBV5-5 and TRBJ1-1; no clear D gene. Germline lookup yields CDR1 SGHKS and CDR2 YYEKEE (reference sequence). Trimming took 3 bases from V and 1 from J, leaving 19 bases between them. There are 17 residues in the CDR3. In nucleotides, the CDR3 is TGTGCCAGCAGCTCATCTGGTGAAGGACTCACGAACACTGAAGCTTTCTTT. Amino acids: CASSSSGEGLTNTEAFF.

This chain joins TRBV27 and TRBJ2-2; D is perhaps TRBD1 (6 bases). Germline V gene sequence: CDR1 MNHEY, CDR2 SMNVEV (reference sequence). V lost 9 bases and J lost 6, with 14 bases in between. There are 13 residues in the CDR3. The CDR3 DNA reads TGTGCCAGGACACAGGGTTTGCCCGGGGAGCTGTTTTTT. It codes for CARTQGLPGELFF.

The chain recombines TRBV3-1 with TRBJ1-5, with 8 bases matching TRBD1. Germline V gene sequence: CDR1 LGHDT, CDR2 YNNKEL (reference sequence). The CDR3 is 21 amino acids. With V trimmed by 4 bases and J by 1 base, 21 bases remained unmatched. The CDR3, as DNA: TGTGCCAGCAGCCCTTATTCAAACTTGGGGACAGGTGACCAGAGCAATCAGCCCCAGCATTTT. Residues: CASSPYSNLGTGDQSNQPQHF.

Points on this clonotype: This may be a read error, as it is one base from a much larger clone. The rearrangement joins TRBV12-3 or TRBV12-4 to TRBJ2-3; perhaps TRBD1 as D (5 bases). This CDR3 spans 13 amino acids. This chain's CDR3 is CASSSIRADAQYF. DNA of the CDR3: TGTGCCAGCAGTTCTATCAGGGCAGATGCGCAGTATTTT.

This clonotype was found a few times. This chain links TRBV12-3 or TRBV12-4 with TRBJ1-2; D may be TRBD1 (5 bases). The CDR3 length is 12 residues. With 6 bases removed from V and 5 bases from J, the gap between germline ends came to 10 bases. Here the CDR3 reads CASSRDLYGYTF. DNA for the CDR3: TGTGCCAGCAGCCGGGACCTATATGGCTACACCTTC.

The chain combines TRBV6-5 with TRBJ1-1; 8 bases map to TRBD1. The CDR3 is 15 amino acids. Trimming cost V 2 bases and J 9 bases; bases outside gene matches: 11. Germline values: CDR1 MNHEY, CDR2 SVGAGI. The CDR3 DNA is TGTGCCAGCAGTTACGTGAGGACAGGGTTAGAAAAAGCTTTCTTT. It yields the protein CASSYVRTGLEKAFF.

This sequence joins TRBV4-1 and TRBJ1-2; D might be TRBD1 (6 bases). Trimming took 4 bases from V and 0 from J, leaving 18 bases between them. This CDR3 contains 17 residues. Looked up from germline, CDR1 is MGHRA and CDR2 is YSYEKL. CDR3 in amino acids: CASSLNRDTLANYGYTF. In DNA form, the CDR3 reads TGCGCCAGCAGCCTCAACAGGGATACATTAGCTAACTATGGCTACACCTTC.

This clonotype was counted a few times. This sequence joins TRBV20-1 and TRBJ2-6; weak D call: TRBD1 (6 bases). From germline, CDR1 is DFQATT and CDR2 SNEGSKA (reference sequence). The CDR3 runs 15 residues. Trimming took off 1 base at V and 2 bases at J, with 9 bases between the two ends. The CDR3 DNA reads as TGCAGTGCTAGAGTCAGGGGCACTGGGGCCAACGTCCTGACTTTC. Amino acid sequence: CSARVRGTGANVLTF.

This clonotype was observed a few times. This chain links TRBV21-1 with TRBJ2-1; whether TRBD2, the table's D call, matches the DNA was not checked. TRBV21-1 is noted as a pseudogene. The CDR3 length is 17 residues. The CDR3 coding sequence is TGTGCCAGCAGTACCACGGGAGGGGGGGGAGGTCACAATGAGCAGTTCTTC. Protein: CASSTTGGGGGHNEQFF.

The table lists this clonotype with a few counts. The CDR3 region has the DNA TGTGCCACCGTGGAACAAGATACGCAGTATTTT. It specifies CATVEQDTQYF. The chain is built from TRBV10-3 and TRBJ2-3; D not resolved. CDR1 and CDR2 (germline): ENHRY, SYGVKD. V was trimmed by 10 bases and J by 5 bases, leaving 10 bases between them. The CDR3 totals 11 residues.

This clonotype was detected only a few times. The V gene is TRBV5-1, the J gene TRBJ1-2, with TRBD1 as a possible D gene (5 bases). Trimming took 1 base from V and 5 from J, leaving 12 bases between them. The CDR3 spans 14 residues. CDR1 and CDR2 from the germline V gene are SGHRS and YFSETQ. The CDR3 DNA sequence: TGCGCCAGCAGCTTGACGCAGGGCCTATATGGCTACACCTTC. Protein sequence: CASSLTQGLYGYTF.

This clonotype was recorded only once. The V call is TRBV9, the J call TRBJ1-1; D gene unclear. The CDR3 is 15 amino acids. The ends were cut back, 1 base at V and 1 base at J, with 11 bases in the middle. Germline values: CDR1 SGDLS, CDR2 YYNGEE. Here the CDR3 reads CASSVSNLQNTEAFF. The CDR3 DNA is TGTGCCAGCAGCGTATCAAACTTACAGAACACTGAAGCTTTCTTT.

V gene TRBV6-1 combines with J gene TRBJ2-1, with 10 bases fitting TRBD2. Losses at the gene ends were 4 bases for V and 0 bases for J; bases not matched to a gene: 3. The CDR3 loop spans 16 amino acids. Germline CDR1 is MNHNS and CDR2 is SASEGT. The CDR3, as DNA: TGTGCCAGCAGTGTGGCTAGCGGGGGCTCCTACAATGAGCAGTTCTTC. Translation: CASSVASGGSYNEQFF.

The chain carries TRBV29-1 and TRBJ2-3; TRBD2 aligns across 9 bases. The CDR3 extends over 16 amino acids. The germline CDR1 and CDR2 sequences are SQVTM and ANQGSEA. After removal of 4 bases from V and 4 bases from J, the junction contained 12 bases not matched to a gene. The CDR3 DNA reads TGCAGCGTTGGGGGGGTTAGCGGGGGTCTCGCAGATACGCAGTATTTT. Translating gives CSVGGVSGGLADTQYF.

This clonotype was observed a handful of times. The chain joins TRBV9 to TRBJ2-4; D ambiguous. The last part of the DNA fits TRBJ2-7 better; the J call may be wrong. The CDR3 spans 14 residues. From germline, CDR1 is SGDLS and CDR2 YYNGEE. The CDR3 region is CASSVDGPSYEQYF. The CDR3 nucleotides read TGTGCCAGCAGCGTAGACGGACCCTCTTACGAGCAGTACTTC.

This clonotype was observed at least ten times. The chain carries TRBV29-1 and TRBJ2-1; TRBD1 is a possible D gene (5 bases). Trimming cost V 8 bases and J 0 bases, with 17 bases left between them. This CDR3 has 15 residues. Germline assignment: CDR1 SQVTM and CDR2 ANQGSEA. The CDR3 DNA sequence: TGCAGCACAGCCAACAGGTTTAGCTCCTACAATGAGCAGTTCTTC. This codes for CSTANRFSSYNEQFF.

This CDR3 is CASSDVASVETQYF. Here the CDR3 DNA reads TGTGCCAGCAGTGACGTGGCTAGCGTGGAGACCCAGTACTTC. The genes are TRBV6-5 and TRBJ2-5, with D perhaps TRBD2 (6 bases). Germline V lookup: CDR1 MNHEY, CDR2 SVGAGI. V was pared by 5 bases and J by 5 bases, with 15 bases between. The CDR3 has 14 amino acids.

The chain links TRBV9 to TRBJ1-2, with 9 bases lining up with TRBD1. Germline loops: CDR1 SGDLS, CDR2 YYNGEE. The CDR3 contains 14 residues. V shed 4 bases, J shed 6 bases, and the junction held 7 bases outside the gene matches. CDR3 protein: CASSNWDRVDGYTF. For the CDR3, the DNA is TGTGCCAGCAGCAATTGGGACAGGGTCGATGGCTACACCTTC.

This clonotype was seen many times. The J gene is TRBJ2-3, the V gene TRBV5-1, with D maybe TRBD2 (6 bases). Trimming removed 2 bases from V and 3 bases from J, with 10 bases in between. CDR3 length: 14 residues. Germline lookup yields CDR1 SGHRS and CDR2 YFSETQ. Written as DNA, the CDR3 is TGCGCCAGCAGCTTAATGACTAGTACAGATACGCAGTATTTT. Amino acid sequence: CASSLMTSTDTQYF.

The CDR3 bases are TGTGCCATCAGTGACAGGGACAGGGTTGTAGGTGAGCAGTTCTTC. Protein: CAISDRDRVVGEQFF. The rearrangement links TRBV10-3 to TRBJ2-1, with 9 bases matching TRBD1. The CDR3 length is 15 residues. Trimming at V came to 3 bases and at J to 9 bases, leaving 9 bases not matched to a gene. Germline-derived CDR1 and CDR2 are ENHRY and SYGVKD.

The V and J genes are TRBV18 and TRBJ2-7; maybe TRBD1 (6 bases). Germline V gives CDR1 KGHSH, CDR2 LQKENI. The CDR3 is made up of 13 amino acids. V lost 9 bases, J lost 1 base, and 13 bases lay in between. The CDR3 region has the DNA TGTGCCAGTCATACAGGGAATTCCTACGAGCAGTACTTC. It is translated as CASHTGNSYEQYF.

The rearrangement joins TRBV7-9 to TRBJ1-3; D is undetermined. Germline assignment: CDR1 SEHNR and CDR2 FQNEAQ (reference sequence). The CDR3 contains 15 residues. The ends were cut back, 6 bases at V and 0 bases at J, with 12 bases in the middle. CDR3 sequence: CASRDTVLSGNTIYF. In DNA form, the CDR3 reads TGTGCCAGCAGGGATACAGTCCTCTCTGGAAACACCATATATTTT.

J is TRBJ2-5 and V is TRBV13; D is unclear. Germline V gene sequence: CDR1 PRHDT, CDR2 FYEKMQ (reference sequence). This CDR3 has 13 residues. Trimming took 2 bases from V and 5 from J, leaving 9 bases between them. DNA of the CDR3: TGTGCCAGCAGCTTATACGTTAGGGAGACCCAGTACTTC. Amino acids: CASSLYVRETQYF.

This clonotype was observed a few times. The J gene is TRBJ1-1, the V gene TRBV4-1; D unresolved. Trimming took 1 base from V and 8 from J, leaving 14 bases between them. The CDR3 has 14 amino acids. The V gene's germline CDR1 is MGHRA and CDR2 YSYEKL. The chain's CDR3 is CASSQGPRPSEAFF. The CDR3 DNA sequence: TGCGCCAGCAGCCAAGGGCCCAGACCTTCCGAAGCTTTCTTT.

The chain is built from TRBV2 and TRBJ2-5; D may correspond to TRBD1 or TRBD2 (6 bases each). The DNA end is a closer match to TRBJ2-7, so the J assignment may be wrong. Germline assignment: CDR1 SNHLY and CDR2 FYNNEI. The CDR3 sequence is 13 residues long. For the CDR3, the DNA is TGTGCCAGCAAGAGGGGGGACCTCCTCGAGCAGTACTTC. Its protein product is CASKRGDLLEQYF.

This clonotype showed up just a few times. This rearrangement joins TRBV6-5 to TRBJ1-2; D not certain. Between the trimmed V and J ends, which lost 2 bases and 7 bases, there was a span of 8 bases. Per germline, CDR1 MNHEY and CDR2 SVGAGI. This CDR3 region has 12 residues. CDR3 amino acids: CASSYGDGGYTF. The CDR3, as DNA: TGTGCCAGCAGTTACGGGGATGGTGGCTACACCTTC.

The table lists this clonotype with a count of one. This sequence joins TRBV5-1 and TRBJ2-1, with D possibly matching TRBD2 (5 bases). The closer fit of TRBJ2-7 to the DNA end suggests the J call may be wrong. CDR1 SGHRS and CDR2 YFSETQ come from the germline V gene. The CDR3 contains 14 residues. DNA for the CDR3: TGCGCCACCAAAACCGGACTCGGATACAATGAGCAGTACTTC. Its protein is CATKTGLGYNEQYF.

The CDR3 sequence: CSADWGVRVEQYF. CDR3 sequence (DNA): TGCAGTGCTGATTGGGGGGTTAGAGTCGAGCAGTACTTC. The V call is TRBV20-1, the J call TRBJ2-4; weak D call: TRBD2 (6 bases). The last part of the DNA fits TRBJ2-7 better; the J call may be wrong. The CDR3 length is 13 residues. The germline V gene encodes CDR1 DFQATT and CDR2 SNEGSKA (reference sequence).

V and J are TRBV7-9 and TRBJ1-5; the D gene is possibly TRBD1 (6 bases). The CDR3 extends over 15 amino acids. Trimming cost V 5 bases and J 4 bases, with 15 bases left between them. CDR1 and CDR2 (germline): SEHNR, FQNEAQ (reference sequence). CDR3 coding DNA: TGTGCCAGCAGCGGACCGGGGACAACTAATCAGCCCCAGCATTTT. It yields the protein CASSGPGTTNQPQHF. Full variable domain (remainder filled in from reference TRBV7-9 and TRBJ1-5): DTGVSQNPRHKITKRGQNVTFRCDPISEHNRLYWYRQTLGQGPEFLTYFQNEAQLEKSRLLSDRFSAERPKGSFSTLEIQRTEQGDSAMYLCASSGPGTTNQPQHFGDGTRLSIL.